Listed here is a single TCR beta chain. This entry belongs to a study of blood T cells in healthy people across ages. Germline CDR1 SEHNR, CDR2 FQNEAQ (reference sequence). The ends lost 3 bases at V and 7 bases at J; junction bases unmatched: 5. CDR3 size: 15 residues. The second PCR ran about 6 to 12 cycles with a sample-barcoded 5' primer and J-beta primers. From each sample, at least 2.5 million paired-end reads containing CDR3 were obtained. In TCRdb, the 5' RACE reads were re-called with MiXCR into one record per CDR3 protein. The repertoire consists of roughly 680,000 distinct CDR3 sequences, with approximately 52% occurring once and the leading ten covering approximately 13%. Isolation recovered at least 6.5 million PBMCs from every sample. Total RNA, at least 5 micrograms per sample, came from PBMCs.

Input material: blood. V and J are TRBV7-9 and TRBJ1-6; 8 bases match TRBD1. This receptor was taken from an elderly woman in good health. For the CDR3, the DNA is TGTGCCAGCAGCTTGGACAGGGCCAACAATTCACCCCTCCACTTT. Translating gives CASSLDRANNSPLHF.